This T cell receptor beta chain was observed in a study of cytomegalovirus exposure and HLA in healthy donors. Primers included in the PCR were 60 Vbeta and 13 Jbeta primers. The method was immunoSEQ multiplex PCR; TCRdb's version includes in-frame clones alone and lacks a portion of them. The sample records fewer than 200,000 clones, about 80% being singletons. Germline-derived CDR1 and CDR2 are LGHNA and YSLEER. This CDR3 spans 16 amino acids. V lost 3 bases and J lost 0, with 13 bases in between. V gene TRBV4-3 combines with J gene TRBJ2-3; D not certain. Sequencing used PBMCs. The clonotype originates from a woman in her 30s in good health and CMV-seronegative. CDR3 DNA: TGCGCCAGCAGCCACGAGCCTTCCTCTAGCACAGATACGCAGTATTTT. Translating gives CASSHEPSSSTDTQYF.